The present entry profiles one TCR beta chain with its context. Profiling relied on immunoSEQ multiplex PCR, and the TCRdb table lists in-frame clones only, not all of them. The table records more than 150,000 clones, 85% to 95% of them present only once. The CDR3 is made up of 13 amino acids. Germline trimming cut 7 bases from V and 0 bases from J; bases unmatched to any gene: 3. Germline V gene sequence: CDR1 MNHNY, CDR2 SVGAGI (reference sequence). The sample belongs to a study of control samples from healthy donors and cancer patients. V gene TRBV6-6 combines with J gene TRBJ2-7; TRBD1 matches 7 bases. Sequencing was performed on blood. This clonotype was sampled from a young man in good health. The CDR3, as DNA: TGTGCCAGCACCGGGGACAGCTCCTACGAGCAGTACTTC. It specifies CASTGDSSYEQYF.